This T cell receptor (beta chain) was sequenced for a study of blood T cell repertoires in COVID-19. Across the whole study: There were acute and convalescent COVID-19 samples, and they came from the United States, Italy and Spain. PBMCs, B-cell-depleted T cells, or T cells were the source of the cDNA or gDNA that made up the material.

Original processing notes: Reference gene primers were amplified, and this amplification served to estimate nucleated cell counts. Clones were read by immunoSEQ multiplex PCR, and TCRdb kept only the in-frame ones, dropping some. V, J and clone size were drawn from that table, and D and trimming were deduced from the DNA. This table has fewer than 55,000 clones, roughly four fifths appearing once. The material sequenced was peripheral blood. This TCR came from a woman aged 60 to 75 with acute or convalescent COVID-19.

CDR3 DNA: TGTGCTAGTGGCCCGTCTAGCCACGAGCAGTACTTC. Amino acids: CASGPSSHEQYF. The chain is built from TRBV12-5 and TRBJ2-7; TRBD2 might be the D (5 bases). This CDR3 spans 12 amino acids. Trimming shortened V by 6 bases and J by 5 bases, and 11 bases separated the two germline ends. CDR1 LGHNT and CDR2 FRNRAP come from the germline V gene.